This T cell receptor (beta chain) originates from a study of cytomegalovirus exposure and HLA in healthy donors (dated by TCRdb to about 2017). In terms of the full investigation: An earlier analysis of roughly 630 of the donors reported about 250 Gb of sequence data and 100 million to 140 million unique TCR beta sequences from about 179 million T cells. Roughly 310 gigabases of sequencing data and approximately 85 million unique TCR sequences were included in an early release covering roughly 600 HLA-typed donors. The genetic ancestry cluster associated with self-reported Caucasian donors included 81% of the roughly 380 genotyped donors. The study aimed to test whether cataloging public T cell receptors could reveal signatures of past pathogen exposure. The T cell repertoires of several hundred subjects were profiled by immunosequencing and related to cytomegalovirus serostatus. A separate validation cohort of more than 100 different subjects was used in addition to the 666-subject first cohort. To predict cytomegalovirus infection status, the study combined high-throughput TCR immunosequencing, statistical association of individual TCRs with disease status, and machine learning. A later analysis re-analyzed previously published TCR beta repertoires from roughly 630 donors and added high-resolution HLA genotyping to study TCR occurrence patterns. Rather than drawing on any new phenotypic data, the later analysis identified candidate immune exposures from TCR beta sequences and the way those sequences occurred across donors. To decide whether each TCR beta V gene segment behaved as functional or pseudogenic, an earlier analysis of approximately 620 of the donors relied on high-throughput TCR beta sequencing. Alongside the repertoire data, information on donor age, sex, ethnicity and CMV serostatus was compiled. In a later genetic analysis, genome-wide SNP genotypes for about 65% of the roughly 670 donors were used, and that subset was treated as a discovery cohort. Every discovery cohort repertoire had been produced on one sequencing platform. HLA typing included class I and class II loci at four-digit resolution. Typing coverage differed by locus: A, B, C, DRB1 and DQB1 were typed in roughly 620-630 donors, DQA1 in 522, DPA1 in around 580, and DPB1 in roughly 450. Roughly 5 DR-DQ haplotypes were handled as single units for association and clustering, since linkage in the cohort was strong. Among 350 to 400 genotyped donors of the cohort, an average of 235,054 unique TCR beta nucleotide sequences were sequenced per donor, around 18% of them non-productive. What the study reported, not specific to this receptor: Correlated functional status among segregating V segments might reflect linkage disequilibrium, but an unknown experimental factor could not be ruled out. Some IMGT-functional V segments, including TRBV6-2 and TRBV6-3, could not be distinguished by the 87-base-pair reads and were therefore excluded. The presence/absence analyses assumed that sequencing depth was roughly uniform across donors, and that assumption may not be true. This cohort had only TCR beta chains sequenced, and the lack of alpha or paired-chain data limited which features could be detected. Most TCR sequences were seen in very few donors, while some public TCRs were found in many individuals. In the study, some 180 TCR beta chains were listed as associated with cytomegalovirus. Because HLA typing was unavailable for some donors at each locus, only the typed subset was used in association tests. Broadly in line with IMGT annotations, most TCR beta V segments showed up in productive rearrangements about 90% or about 30% of the time in an earlier analysis of around 550 of the donors. According to a later analysis, most CMV-associated TCR beta chains appeared to be HLA-restricted, and the HLA associations seemed to be driven largely by CMV exposure. A few of the identified cytomegalovirus-associated TCR beta chains were confirmed in vitro to be specific for cytomegalovirus antigens. The authors suggested that the approach could potentially be extended to other disease states and immunological phenotypes. In a later analysis, 16,951 TCR beta sequences were associated with specific HLA alleles at a false discovery rate of 0.05. A later analysis found that TCR association rates varied across HLA loci, with DRB1 alleles showing the most associated TCRs and HLA-C alleles the fewest. Assigning TCR associations to individual alleles was difficult when HLA alleles, especially DR and DQ, strongly co-occurred. The classifier was reported to diagnose cytomegalovirus status with high specificity and sensitivity in both the original cohort and the validation cohort. The only immune exposure information available for the cohort was CMV serostatus. A later analysis found that HLA-associated TCR beta chains were more clonally expanded and had lower generation probabilities than equally common non-associated chains. V-gene and J-gene trimming of TCR beta chains was associated with a missense DCLRE1C variant in a later genetic analysis, and the association was replicated in an independent cohort. A group of highly shared sequence variants was considered likely to be a technical artifact of the sequencing pipeline. Because counts were too low, seventeen rarely observed V segments, including chromosome 9 orphons, were excluded from the earlier analysis of several hundred of the donors. Several of the top co-occurrence clusters appeared to be linked to parvovirus B19, influenza, CMV and Epstein-Barr virus, according to a later analysis. According to a later genetic analysis, donors in an Asian-associated ancestry cluster had fewer N-insertions in productive TCRs than the approximately 670-donor mean. A further reported finding was that TCR beta sequences accurately predicted the HLA-A and HLA-B alleles for most subjects in the first cohort.

Receptor amplification or capture employed the immunoSEQ multiplex PCR assay. For the multiplex PCR, a mixture combining 60 forward primers for TCR Vbeta segments and 13 reverse primers for TCR Jbeta segments was used. The CDR3 region of rearranged TCR beta genes was amplified from genomic DNA by a multiplex PCR assay. The Illumina HiSeq System was used to sequence the amplified TCR beta libraries as 87-base-pair reads. In the source study's methods: A later analysis counted about 76 million unique TCR beta chains across the 500 to 850 repertoires, and about 10 million of these chains were shared by at least two donors. Raw reads were error-corrected and collapsed into unique sequences by a nearest-neighbor algorithm in which closely related sequences were merged to remove PCR and sequencing errors. V, D and J gene segments were assigned by aligning CDR3 sequences to IMGT reference sequences. For a sequence to be retained, a match of at least six nucleotides to both a V gene segment and a J gene segment was required. Rearrangements were called productive when the CDR3 lacked stop codons and stayed in frame with V and J; all others were non-productive. Following IMGT convention, CDR3 was defined as the stretch from the second conserved V-encoded cysteine to the conserved J-encoded phenylalanine. The earlier analysis of about 590 of the donors excluded sequences that lacked an unambiguous match to a single V gene segment. An earlier analysis of approximately 590 of the donors classified V segments as functional when productive rearrangements were above 56.7% and as segregating when the standard deviation between donors was above 5%. A statistical classification framework was developed to diagnose cytomegalovirus status using the catalog of TCR beta chain sequences. V and J gene assignment, in a later analysis, came from comparing TCR nucleotide sequences with IMGT/GENE-DB human TR gene sequences. A later analysis assigned CDR3 sequences and most-parsimonious VDJ recombination scenarios with the TCRdist pipeline. In a later analysis, each TCR beta chain was defined by its CDR3 amino acid sequence together with its V-gene family, and reads without a unique V-gene family were excluded. In a later analysis, some 600 highly shared, low-generation-probability nucleotide sequences were removed to address suspected cross-contamination and a sequencing artifact. In a later analysis, a clonal expansion index for each public chain was calculated from normalized within-repertoire ranks of inferred template counts. In a later analysis, generation probabilities were computed with a VDJ recombination model fitted to out-of-frame rearrangements, and the resulting probabilities were checked against IGoR. In a later analysis, TCR-TCR, TCR-HLA and TCR-CMV co-occurrence was scored with hypergeometric tests, and a repertoire-size bias correction was applied to TCR pairs. To estimate false discovery rates, a later analysis permuted the HLA or CMV assignments 20 times. In a later analysis, co-occurring TCRs were grouped using DBSCAN, with TCRdist sequence similarity added in when clustering inside HLA-allele-positive subsets. Co-occurrence clustering excluded repertoires with fewer than 30,000 or more than 120,000 public chains, plus five with anomalous nucleotide sharing. In TCRdb, the immuneACCESS table is reduced to in-frame sequences with V and J assigned. These tables do not hold every clone; where another copy was compared, an unresolved V gene accounts for under half, and the others remain unexplained. D and trimming were read from the DNA, whereas the V and J calls and clone size are those reported in that table. This sample lists about 140,000 clones; approximately 71% were detected once. The ten largest clonotypes hold 4.5% to 5% of the sample.

The cohort was made up of 666 healthy bone marrow donors. At the time of sampling, all cohort members were nominally healthy, though unrecorded immune exposures were likely present. The donor tested CMV seronegative, placing the donor among the 350 to 400 seronegative members of the cohort. Each donor provided a peripheral blood sample, and peripheral blood mononuclear cells were used for TCR beta sequencing. Genomic DNA extraction from the blood cell samples was performed with the Qiagen DNeasy Blood Extraction Kit. Taken from cysteine to phenylalanine, the CDR3 has 14 residues. Just the 42-base CDR3 DNA is kept, in frame starting at base 1. The CDR1 and CDR2 encoded by the germline V gene (reference sequence) are SGHNT and YYREEE. Trimming accounts for 3 bases at V and 4 bases at J, while the number of junction bases matched to no gene is 6. The table lists this clone with a few counts. Its antigen specificity is not known. Per-base quality was not reported, and no clone a single base away is much larger than it.

This clonotype was obtained from a woman aged 50 to 60 in good health and CMV-seronegative. The chain couples TRBV5-4 to TRBJ1-2; 7 of the junction bases match TRBD1. Material for sequencing was PBMCs. The DNA is as follows: TGTGCCAGCAGCTCTCCGACAGGGACCTATGGCTACACCTTC. This sequence encodes CASSSPTGTYGYTF.